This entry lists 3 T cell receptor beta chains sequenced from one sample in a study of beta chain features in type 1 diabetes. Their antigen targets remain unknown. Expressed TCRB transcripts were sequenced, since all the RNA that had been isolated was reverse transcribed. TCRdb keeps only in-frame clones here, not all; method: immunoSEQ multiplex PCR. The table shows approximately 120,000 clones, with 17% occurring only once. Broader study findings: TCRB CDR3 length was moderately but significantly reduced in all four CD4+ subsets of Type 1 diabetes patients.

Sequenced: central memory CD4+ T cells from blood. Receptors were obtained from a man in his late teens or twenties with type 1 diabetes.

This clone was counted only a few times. The CDR3 DNA reads as TGTGCCAGCTCACCGGCCACCGGGATATCCTACGAGCAGTACTTC. Its translation: CASSPATGISYEQYF. The chain joins TRBV18 to TRBJ2-7; perhaps TRBD2 as D (5 bases). The CDR3 loop spans 15 amino acids. Germline V gene sequence: CDR1 KGHSH, CDR2 LQKENI. V gave up 3 bases and J gave up 1 base, with 13 bases separating them.

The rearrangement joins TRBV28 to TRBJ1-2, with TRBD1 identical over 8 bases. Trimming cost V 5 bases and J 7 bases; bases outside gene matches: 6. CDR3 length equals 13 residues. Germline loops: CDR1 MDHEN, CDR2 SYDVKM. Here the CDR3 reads CASSHDDRGGYTF. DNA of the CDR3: TGTGCCAGCAGTCACGATGACAGGGGTGGCTACACCTTC.

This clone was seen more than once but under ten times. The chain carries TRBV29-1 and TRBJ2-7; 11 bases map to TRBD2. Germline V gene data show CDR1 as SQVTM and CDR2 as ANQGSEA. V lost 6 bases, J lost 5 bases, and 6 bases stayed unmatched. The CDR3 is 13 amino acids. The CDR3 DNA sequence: TGCAGCGTGATGACTAGCGGGACGGACGAGCAGTACTTC. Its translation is CSVMTSGTDEQYF.